The following is a TCR beta chain sequence with its context. Profiling relied on immunoSEQ multiplex PCR, and the TCRdb table lists in-frame clones only, not all of them. Here the sample spans 40,000 to 50,000 clones, less than 95% being singletons. This sample was included in a study of control samples from healthy donors and cancer patients. Sample: blood. This receptor was taken from a man aged 55 to 70 in good health.

CDR3 DNA: TGTGCCAGCAGCTTACCTGACAGGGTAGGGGCCAAAAACATTCAGTACTTC. It yields the protein CASSLPDRVGAKNIQYF. The rearrangement links TRBV7-9 to TRBJ2-4, with 7 bases lining up with TRBD1. The CDR3 runs 17 residues. The V gene's germline CDR1 is SEHNR and CDR2 FQNEAQ (reference sequence). V was pared by 2 bases and J by 1 base, with 8 bases of the junction left unmatched. Looking up the rest from reference TRBV7-9 and TRBJ2-4 gives the full variable domain: DTGVSQNPRHKITKRGQNVTFRCDPISEHNRLYWYRQTLGQGPEFLTYFQNEAQLEKSRLLSDRFSAERPKGSFSTLEIQRTEQGDSAMYLCASSLPDRVGAKNIQYFGAGTRLSVL.